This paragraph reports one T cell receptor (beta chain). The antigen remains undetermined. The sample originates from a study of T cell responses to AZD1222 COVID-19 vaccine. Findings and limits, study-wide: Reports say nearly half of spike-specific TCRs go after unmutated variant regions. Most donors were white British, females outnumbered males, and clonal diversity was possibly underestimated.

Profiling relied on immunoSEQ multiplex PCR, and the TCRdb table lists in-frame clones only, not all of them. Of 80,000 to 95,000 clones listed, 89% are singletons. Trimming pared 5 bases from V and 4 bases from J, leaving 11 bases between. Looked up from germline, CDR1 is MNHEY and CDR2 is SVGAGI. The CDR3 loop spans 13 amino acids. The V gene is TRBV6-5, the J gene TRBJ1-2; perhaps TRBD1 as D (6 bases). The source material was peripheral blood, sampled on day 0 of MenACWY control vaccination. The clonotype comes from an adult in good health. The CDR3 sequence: CASSRWGAYGYTF. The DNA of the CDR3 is TGTGCCAGCAGTCGCTGGGGGGCCTATGGCTACACCTTC.